These 24 T cell receptor beta chains share one sample of origin, sequenced in a study of blood T cell repertoires in COVID-19 (dated by TCRdb to 2018 to 2021). The library was built by means of the immunoSEQ multiplex PCR assay. Held by TCRdb, this immuneACCESS table contains in-frame sequences only and omits some clones. Under half of the omission traces to an unresolved V gene where checked; the cause of the rest is unknown. This sample lists over 200,000 clones; around 86% were detected once. In total, the top ten clones hold less than 7.5% of the sample. The sequenced sample consisted of peripheral blood. Receptors originate from a man aged 55 to 70 who had recovered from COVID-19.

The chain employs TRBV5-5 and TRBJ2-1, with 10 bases identical to TRBD2. This CDR3 is built from 15 residues. In germline, CDR1 is SGHKS, CDR2 YYEKEE (reference sequence). Trimming removed 4 bases from V and 9 bases from J; junction bases left unmatched: 10. In DNA form, the CDR3 reads TGTGCCAGCAGCCCCCTAGCGGGAGTGACTAGTGAGCAGTTCTTC. Amino acid sequence: CASSPLAGVTSEQFF.

The V and J genes are TRBV18 and TRBJ2-7; no reliable D call. This CDR3 is built from 15 residues. V was trimmed by 2 bases and J by 1 base, leaving 12 bases between them. Germline CDR1 reads KGHSH; CDR2 reads LQKENI. The CDR3 nucleotides are TGTGCCAGCTCACCAGGTAGAAAATTTTCCTACGAGCAGTACTTC. It is translated as CASSPGRKFSYEQYF.

This chain joins TRBV2 and TRBJ2-5; 8 nucleotides match TRBD2. With V trimmed by 10 bases and J by 5 bases, 9 bases remained unmatched. Germline values: CDR1 SNHLY, CDR2 FYNNEI. CDR3 size: 13 residues. CDR3 sequence (DNA): TGTGCCACTCATCGGGGGGGCGTGGAGACCCAGTACTTC. Protein sequence: CATHRGGVETQYF.

This chain joins TRBV7-3 and TRBJ2-1; D gene ambiguous. This CDR3 is built from 13 residues. V lost 2 bases, J lost 5 bases, and 7 bases lay in between. Per germline, CDR1 SGHTA and CDR2 FQGTGA. The CDR3 nucleotides read TGTGCCAGCAGCTTAGCTAGAAACAATGAGCAGTTCTTC. This sequence encodes CASSLARNNEQFF.

The gene calls are TRBV27 and TRBJ1-2, with 9 bases lining up with TRBD1. Germline CDR1 and CDR2: MNHEY and SMNVEV (reference sequence). V was pared by 3 bases and J by 8 bases, with 4 bases of the junction left unmatched. The CDR3 covers 13 residues. CDR3 loop: CASSFRQGGGYTF. CDR3 nucleotide sequence: TGTGCCAGCAGTTTCCGACAGGGGGGAGGCTACACCTTC.

The V and J genes are TRBV5-1 and TRBJ2-7; 11 bases align to TRBD2. The V and J ends lost 4 bases and 7 bases, in that order; junction bases with no gene match: 10. The CDR3 consists of 15 residues. CDR1 and CDR2 from the germline V gene are SGHRS and YFSETQ. CDR3 nucleotides: TGCGCCAGCAGCGGCTTAGCGGGAGGGCCGGGGGAGCAGTACTTC. Encoded protein: CASSGLAGGPGEQYF.

The CDR3 nucleotides read TGTGCCAGCAGCCAAGGTCCGGGGGGGGTTACAGATACGCAGTATTTT. It specifies CASSQGPGGVTDTQYF. The chain combines TRBV3-1 (or the pseudogene TRBV3-2) with TRBJ2-3; 8 bases match TRBD2. Germline assignment: CDR1 LGHDT and CDR2 YNNKEL (reference sequence). Trimming cost V 1 base and J 3 bases; bases outside gene matches: 6. The CDR3 sequence is 16 residues long.

The chain links TRBV5-4 to TRBJ1-4; D is unresolved. CDR3 length: 14 amino acids. The germline V and J ends were trimmed by 7 bases and 3 bases, with 13 bases remaining between them. The germline CDR1 and CDR2 sequences are SGHNT and YYREEE (reference sequence). CDR3 sequence: CASGDRVSNEKLFF. In nucleotides, the CDR3 is TGTGCCAGCGGAGATCGGGTGTCTAATGAAAAACTGTTTTTT.

The chain employs TRBV11-3 and TRBJ2-1; 8 positions match TRBD2. Germline assignment: CDR1 SGHNT and CDR2 YENEEA. The ends lost 5 bases at V and 8 bases at J; junction bases unmatched: 14. The CDR3 consists of 16 residues. CDR3 in DNA: TGTGCCAGCAGCCCCGGGGGAAGCGGGAGTAGGGATGAGCAGTTCTTC. Translated, it gives CASSPGGSGSRDEQFF.

V and J are TRBV10-3 and TRBJ2-4; 8 bases are shared with TRBD1. The CDR3 covers 15 residues. V trimming: 5 bases; J trimming: 8 bases; junction bases outside the gene matches: 11. Germline V gene lookup returns CDR1 ENHRY and CDR2 SYGVKD. The CDR3 here is CAISSADRGYDIQYF. As DNA, the CDR3 is TGTGCCATCAGTTCAGCAGACAGGGGTTACGACATTCAGTACTTC.

The chain recombines TRBV7-3 with TRBJ2-1, with 8 positions matching TRBD2. Germline CDR1 is SGHTA and CDR2 is FQGTGA. This CDR3 comprises 16 residues. Unmatched junction bases numbered 7, after V lost 3 bases and J lost 3 bases. The CDR3 reads CASSFSPGLDYNEQFF. CDR3 sequence (DNA): TGTGCCAGCAGCTTTTCTCCGGGACTAGACTACAATGAGCAGTTCTTC.

The chain combines TRBV18 with TRBJ1-2; D gene uncertain. The CDR3 totals 14 residues. Trimming pared 3 bases from V and 2 bases from J, leaving 10 bases between. The V gene's germline CDR1 is KGHSH and CDR2 LQKENI. The CDR3 sequence: CASSPASGNYGYTF. For the CDR3, the DNA is TGTGCCAGCTCACCGGCATCCGGGAACTATGGCTACACCTTC.

This clone showed up just once. The chain employs TRBV3-1 (or the pseudogene TRBV3-2) and TRBJ2-1, with TRBD2 identical over 7 bases. Germline V CDR1 and CDR2: LGHDT, YNNKEL (reference sequence). The CDR3 totals 17 residues. Germline trimming cut 0 bases from V and 2 bases from J; bases unmatched to any gene: 7. This CDR3 is CASSQDPAGLAYNEQFF. The CDR3 bases are TGTGCCAGCAGCCAAGATCCAGCGGGGTTAGCCTACAATGAGCAGTTCTTC.

The chain has TRBV7-2 and TRBJ2-3; 14 bases line up with TRBD2. Germline CDR1 SGHTA, CDR2 FQGNSA. J lost 4 bases, V lost 3 bases, and 3 bases had no gene match. This CDR3 is 16 amino acids long. The CDR3 spells CASSFRLAGGADTQYF. In DNA form, the CDR3 reads TGTGCCAGCAGCTTCAGACTAGCGGGAGGGGCAGATACGCAGTATTTT.

V and J are TRBV5-1 and TRBJ2-2, with D maybe TRBD2 (6 bases). The length of the CDR3 is 14 residues. The V end lost 4 bases, the J end lost 4 bases, and 11 bases lay between the germline ends. Germline CDR1 reads SGHRS; CDR2 reads YFSETQ. CDR3 nucleotides: TGCGCCAGCAGCCTGGGACTTCCCACCGGGGAGCTGTTTTTT. Translating gives CASSLGLPTGELFF.

The CDR3 DNA follows: TGTGCCAGCAGCTCCCCTCCCGGGGTGATGACCTACAATGAGCAGTTCTTC. Its translation: CASSSPPGVMTYNEQFF. The J gene is TRBJ2-1, the V gene TRBV7-2; perhaps TRBD2 as D (5 bases). The V gene lost 4 bases and the J gene lost 2 bases, with 18 bases spanning the gap. Germline CDR1 SGHTA, CDR2 FQGNSA. The CDR3 loop spans 17 amino acids. The entire variable domain, with the rest obtained from reference TRBV7-2 and TRBJ2-1, is as follows: GAGVSQSPSNKVTEKGKDVELRCDPISGHTALYWYRQSLGQGLEFLIYFQGNSAPDKSGLPSDRFSAERTGGSVSTLTIQRTQQEDSAVYLCASSSPPGVMTYNEQFFGPGTRLTVL.

This clone was observed a single time. V usage is TRBV7-6 and J usage is TRBJ1-5; TRBD1 matches at 10 bases. Germline lookup yields CDR1 SGHVS and CDR2 FNYEAQ. The V segment lost 5 bases and the J segment 2 bases; nucleotides outside the gene matches: 3. This CDR3 is built from 15 residues. The CDR3 region is CASSPDRGGNQPQHF. In DNA form, the CDR3 reads TGTGCCAGCAGCCCGGACAGGGGGGGCAATCAGCCCCAGCATTTT.

The CDR3 region is CASGQAGGPSSEQYF. DNA for the CDR3: TGCGCCAGCGGCCAAGCGGGAGGGCCGTCTAGCGAGCAGTACTTC. V usage is TRBV5-1 and J usage is TRBJ2-7; 10 nucleotides agree with TRBD2. CDR3 length: 15 amino acids. Germline CDR1 SGHRS, CDR2 YFSETQ. V was clipped by 7 bases and J by 6 bases; unmatched bases: 13.

As concerns this clone: Other DNA sequences in the same sample also yield this CDR3. The CDR3 loop reads CASQGGSSYEQYF. In DNA form, the CDR3 reads TGTGCCAGTCAAGGGGGTAGCTCCTACGAGCAGTACTTC. The rearrangement uses TRBV6-5 and TRBJ2-7, with D perhaps TRBD1 (6 bases). Germline V gene data show CDR1 as MNHEY and CDR2 as SVGAGI. The CDR3 loop spans 13 amino acids. Trimming pared 9 bases from V and 0 bases from J, leaving 12 bases between.

This chain joins TRBV5-1 and TRBJ1-5; D might be TRBD1 (6 bases). V lost 2 bases, J lost 7 bases, and 13 bases lay in between. In germline, CDR1 is SGHRS, CDR2 YFSETQ. This CDR3 comprises 14 residues. CDR3 nucleotide sequence: TGCGCCAGCAGCTTAGGGGGACCAGGGCAGCCCCAGCATTTT. Translating it yields CASSLGGPGQPQHF.

J is TRBJ1-3 and V is TRBV7-9; no reliable D call. Trimming took 5 bases from V and 3 from J, leaving 14 bases between them. This CDR3 contains 15 residues. In germline, CDR1 is SEHNR, CDR2 FQNEAQ (reference sequence). The CDR3 region is CASSPSGGFGNTIYF. For the CDR3, the DNA is TGTGCCAGCAGCCCCTCAGGAGGGTTTGGAAACACCATATATTTT.

The chain uses TRBV9 and TRBJ1-5; no clear D. V lost 8 bases to trimming and J lost 5 bases, with 26 bases between them. This CDR3 contains 17 residues. Germline V gene sequence: CDR1 SGDLS, CDR2 YYNGEE. The CDR3 DNA reads TGTGCCAGTACCCCCTTCAAGGGAGCAAGCATCCATCAGCCCCAGCATTTT. The encoded protein is CASTPFKGASIHQPQHF.

V usage is TRBV29-1 and J usage is TRBJ2-7; D unclear. Per the germline V gene, CDR1 is SQVTM and CDR2 is ANQGSEA. This CDR3 spans 13 amino acids. Trimming took 5 bases from V and 2 from J, leaving 13 bases between them. In nucleotides, the CDR3 is TGCAGCGTTCGCCGGGTTAACACCTACGAGCAGTACTTC. Encoded protein: CSVRRVNTYEQYF.

The chain joins TRBV28 to TRBJ2-2; weak D call: TRBD2 (5 bases). CDR3 length: 14 residues. V was shortened by 11 bases and J by 1 base, with 14 bases between the two germline ends. CDR1 is MDHEN, CDR2 SYDVKM, per germline. The CDR3 DNA is TGTGCCGGACGTATGAGCGGGAACACCGGGGAGCTGTTTTTT. The encoded protein is CAGRMSGNTGELFF.